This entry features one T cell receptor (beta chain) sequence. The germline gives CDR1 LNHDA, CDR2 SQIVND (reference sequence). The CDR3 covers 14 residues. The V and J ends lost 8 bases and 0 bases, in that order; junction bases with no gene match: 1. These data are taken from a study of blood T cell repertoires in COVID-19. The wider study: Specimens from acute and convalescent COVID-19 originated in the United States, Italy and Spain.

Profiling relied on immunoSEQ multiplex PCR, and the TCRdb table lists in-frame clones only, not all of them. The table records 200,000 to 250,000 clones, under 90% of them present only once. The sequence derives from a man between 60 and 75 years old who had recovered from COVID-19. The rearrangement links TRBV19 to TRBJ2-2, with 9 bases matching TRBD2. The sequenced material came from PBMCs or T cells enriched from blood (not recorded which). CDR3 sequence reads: CASQRGANTGELFF. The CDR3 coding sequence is TGTGCCAGTCAGCGGGGGGCGAACACCGGGGAGCTGTTTTTT.